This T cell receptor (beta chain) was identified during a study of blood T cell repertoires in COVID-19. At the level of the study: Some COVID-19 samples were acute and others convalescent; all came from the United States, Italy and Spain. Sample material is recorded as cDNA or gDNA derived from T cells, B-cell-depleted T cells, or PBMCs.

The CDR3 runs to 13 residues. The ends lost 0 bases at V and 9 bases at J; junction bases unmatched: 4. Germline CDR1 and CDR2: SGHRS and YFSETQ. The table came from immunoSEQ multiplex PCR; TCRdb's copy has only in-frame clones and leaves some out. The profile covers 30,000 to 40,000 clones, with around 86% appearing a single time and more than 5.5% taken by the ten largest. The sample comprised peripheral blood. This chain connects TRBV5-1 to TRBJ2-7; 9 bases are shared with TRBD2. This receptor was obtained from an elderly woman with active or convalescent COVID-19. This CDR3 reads CASSLALAGPQYF. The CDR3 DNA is TGCGCCAGCAGCTTGGCCCTAGCGGGGCCGCAGTACTTC.